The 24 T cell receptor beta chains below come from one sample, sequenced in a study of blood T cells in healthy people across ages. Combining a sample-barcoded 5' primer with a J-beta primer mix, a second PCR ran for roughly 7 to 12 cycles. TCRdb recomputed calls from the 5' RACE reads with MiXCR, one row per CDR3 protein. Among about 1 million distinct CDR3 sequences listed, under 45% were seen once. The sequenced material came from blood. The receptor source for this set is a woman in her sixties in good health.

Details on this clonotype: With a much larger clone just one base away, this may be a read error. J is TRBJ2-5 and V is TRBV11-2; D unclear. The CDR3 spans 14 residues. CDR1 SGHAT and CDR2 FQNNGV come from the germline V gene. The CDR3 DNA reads TGTACCAGCAGCTTCAGGAAGGGTACAGAGACCCAGTACTTC. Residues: CTSSFRKGTETQYF.

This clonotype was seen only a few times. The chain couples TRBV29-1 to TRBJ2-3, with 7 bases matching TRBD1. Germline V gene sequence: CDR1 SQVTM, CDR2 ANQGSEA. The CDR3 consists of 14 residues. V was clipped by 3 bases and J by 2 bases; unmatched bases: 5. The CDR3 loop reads CSVDGTVPTDTQYF. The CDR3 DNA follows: TGCAGCGTTGACGGGACAGTCCCCACAGATACGCAGTATTTT.

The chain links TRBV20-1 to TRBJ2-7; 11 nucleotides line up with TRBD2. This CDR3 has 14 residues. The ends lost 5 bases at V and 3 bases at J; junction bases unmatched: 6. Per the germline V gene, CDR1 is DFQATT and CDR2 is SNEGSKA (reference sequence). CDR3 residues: CSAGPTSGIYEQYF. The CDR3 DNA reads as TGCAGTGCTGGTCCGACTAGCGGGATCTACGAGCAGTACTTC.

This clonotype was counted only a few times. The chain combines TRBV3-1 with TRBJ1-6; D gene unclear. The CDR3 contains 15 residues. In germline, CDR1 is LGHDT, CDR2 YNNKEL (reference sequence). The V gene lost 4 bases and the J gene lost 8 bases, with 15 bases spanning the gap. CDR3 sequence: CASSPRRRRDSPLHF. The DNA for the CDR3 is TGTGCCAGCAGCCCCAGGCGCAGGCGCGATTCACCCCTCCACTTT.

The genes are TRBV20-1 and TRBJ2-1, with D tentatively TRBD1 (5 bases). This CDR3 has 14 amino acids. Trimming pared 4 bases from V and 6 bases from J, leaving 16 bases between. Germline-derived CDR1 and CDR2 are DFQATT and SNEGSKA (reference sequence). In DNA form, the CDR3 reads TGCAGTGCTACGTGGGTACTAAGGGGCAATGAGCAGTTCTTC. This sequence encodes CSATWVLRGNEQFF.

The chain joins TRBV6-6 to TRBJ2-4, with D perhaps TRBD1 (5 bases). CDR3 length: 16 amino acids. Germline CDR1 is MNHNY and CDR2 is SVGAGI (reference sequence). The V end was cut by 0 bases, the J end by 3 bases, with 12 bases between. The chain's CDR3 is CASSYSGADGKNIQYF. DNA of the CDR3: TGTGCCAGCAGTTACTCAGGGGCTGACGGCAAAAACATTCAGTACTTC.

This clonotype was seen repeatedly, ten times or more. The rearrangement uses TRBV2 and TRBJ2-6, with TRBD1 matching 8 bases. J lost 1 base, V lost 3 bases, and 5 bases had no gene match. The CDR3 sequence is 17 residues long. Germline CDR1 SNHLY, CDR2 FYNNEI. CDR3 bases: TGTGCCAGCAGTGATCAGGGGGCGGTTTCTGGGGCCAACGTCCTGACTTTC. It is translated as CASSDQGAVSGANVLTF.

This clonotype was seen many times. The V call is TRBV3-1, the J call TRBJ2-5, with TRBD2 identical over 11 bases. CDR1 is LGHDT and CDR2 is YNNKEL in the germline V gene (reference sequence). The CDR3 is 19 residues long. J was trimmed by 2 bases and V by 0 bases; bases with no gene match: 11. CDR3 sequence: CASSQDAVWGLAAQETQYF. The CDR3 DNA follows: TGTGCCAGCAGCCAAGATGCCGTTTGGGGACTAGCGGCACAAGAGACCCAGTACTTC.

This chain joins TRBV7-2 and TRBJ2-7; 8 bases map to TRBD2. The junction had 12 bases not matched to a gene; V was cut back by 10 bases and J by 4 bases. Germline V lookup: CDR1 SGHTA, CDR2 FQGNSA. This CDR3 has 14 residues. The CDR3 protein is CAKQGVSGRYEQYF. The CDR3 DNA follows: TGTGCCAAGCAGGGTGTGAGCGGGAGATACGAGCAGTACTTC.

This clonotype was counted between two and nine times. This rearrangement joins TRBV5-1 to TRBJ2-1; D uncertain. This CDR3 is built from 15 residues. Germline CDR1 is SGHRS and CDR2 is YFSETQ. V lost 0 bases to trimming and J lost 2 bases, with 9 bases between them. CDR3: CASSLAQRPYNEQFF. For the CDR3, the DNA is TGCGCCAGCAGCTTGGCTCAGCGACCCTACAATGAGCAGTTCTTC.

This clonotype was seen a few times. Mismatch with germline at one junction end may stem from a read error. CDR3 residues: CASSVAGGLGNEQFF. CDR3 DNA sequence: TGTGCCAGCAGCGTAGCGGGAGGCCTGGGGAATGAGCAGTTCTTC. This sequence joins TRBV7-9 and TRBJ2-1, with TRBD2 identical over 10 bases. This CDR3 spans 15 amino acids. Germline CDR1 reads SEHNR; CDR2 reads FQNEAQ (reference sequence).

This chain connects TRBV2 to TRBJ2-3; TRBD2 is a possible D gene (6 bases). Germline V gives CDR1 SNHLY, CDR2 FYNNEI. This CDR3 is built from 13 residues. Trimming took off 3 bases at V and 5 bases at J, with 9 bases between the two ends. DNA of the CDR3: TGTGCCAGCAGTGACTTGCGGGGAGATACGCAGTATTTT. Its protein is CASSDLRGDTQYF.

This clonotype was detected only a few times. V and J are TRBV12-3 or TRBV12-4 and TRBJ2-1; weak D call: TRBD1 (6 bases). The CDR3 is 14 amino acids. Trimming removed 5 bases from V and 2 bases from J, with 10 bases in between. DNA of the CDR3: TGTGCCAGCAGTGCGGACAGAGCCTACAATGAGCAGTTCTTC. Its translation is CASSADRAYNEQFF.

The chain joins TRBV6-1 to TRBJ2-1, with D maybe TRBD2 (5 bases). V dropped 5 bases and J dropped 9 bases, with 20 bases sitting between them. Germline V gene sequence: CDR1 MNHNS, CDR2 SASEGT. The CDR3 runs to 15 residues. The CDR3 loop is CASSSEATYTIEQFF. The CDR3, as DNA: TGTGCCAGCAGTTCGGAGGCGACCTATACAATTGAGCAGTTCTTC.

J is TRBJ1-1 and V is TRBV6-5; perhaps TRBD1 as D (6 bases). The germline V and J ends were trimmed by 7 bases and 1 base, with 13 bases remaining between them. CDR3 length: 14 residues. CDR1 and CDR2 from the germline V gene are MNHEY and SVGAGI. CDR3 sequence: CASTQSQGNTEAFF. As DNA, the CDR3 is TGTGCCAGCACCCAATCACAGGGGAACACTGAAGCTTTCTTT.

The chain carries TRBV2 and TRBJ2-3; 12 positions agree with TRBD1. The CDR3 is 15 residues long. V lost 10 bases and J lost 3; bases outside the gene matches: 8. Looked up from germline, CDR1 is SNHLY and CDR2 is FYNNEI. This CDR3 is CATIKGQGATDTQYF. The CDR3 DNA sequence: TGTGCCACGATAAAGGGACAGGGGGCAACAGATACGCAGTATTTT.

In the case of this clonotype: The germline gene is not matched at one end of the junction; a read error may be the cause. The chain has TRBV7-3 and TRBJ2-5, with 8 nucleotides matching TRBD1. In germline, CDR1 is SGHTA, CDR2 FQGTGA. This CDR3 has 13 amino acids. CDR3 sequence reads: CANSNRGEETQYF. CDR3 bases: TGTGCCAACAGCAACAGGGGGGAAGAGACCCAGTACTTC.

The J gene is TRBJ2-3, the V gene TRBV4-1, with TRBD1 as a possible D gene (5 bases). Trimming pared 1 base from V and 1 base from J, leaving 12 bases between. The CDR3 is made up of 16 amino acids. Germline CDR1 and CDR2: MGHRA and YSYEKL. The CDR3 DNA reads TGCGCCAGCAGCCAAGTGGACATAGCACGCACAGATACGCAGTATTTT. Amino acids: CASSQVDIARTDTQYF.

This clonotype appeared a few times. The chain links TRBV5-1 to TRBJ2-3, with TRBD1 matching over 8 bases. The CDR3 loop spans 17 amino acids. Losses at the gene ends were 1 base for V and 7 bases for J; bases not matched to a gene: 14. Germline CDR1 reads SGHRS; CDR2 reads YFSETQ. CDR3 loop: CASSLRSVGQGENTQYF. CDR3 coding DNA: TGCGCCAGCAGCTTGCGGTCCGTAGGACAGGGAGAGAATACGCAGTATTTT.

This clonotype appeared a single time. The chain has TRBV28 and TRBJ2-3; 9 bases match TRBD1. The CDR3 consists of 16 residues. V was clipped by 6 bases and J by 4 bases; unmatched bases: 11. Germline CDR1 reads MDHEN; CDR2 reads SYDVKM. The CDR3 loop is CASSSPPGQGSDTQYF. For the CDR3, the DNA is TGTGCCAGCAGCTCCCCTCCGGGACAGGGATCAGATACGCAGTATTTT.

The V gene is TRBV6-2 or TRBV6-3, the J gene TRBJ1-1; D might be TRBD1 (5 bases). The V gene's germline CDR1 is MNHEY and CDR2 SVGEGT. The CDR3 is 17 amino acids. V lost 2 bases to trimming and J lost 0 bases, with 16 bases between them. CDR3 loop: CASSYGGKNRMNTEAFF. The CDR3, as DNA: TGTGCCAGCAGTTACGGGGGAAAAAACCGGATGAACACTGAAGCTTTCTTT.

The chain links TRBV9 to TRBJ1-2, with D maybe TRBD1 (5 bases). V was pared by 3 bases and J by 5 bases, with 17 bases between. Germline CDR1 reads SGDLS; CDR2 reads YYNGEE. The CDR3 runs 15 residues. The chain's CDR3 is CASSALTGLGYGYTF. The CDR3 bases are TGTGCCAGCAGCGCGCTTACAGGTCTCGGGTATGGCTACACCTTC.

The DNA of the CDR3 is TGTGCCAGCAAACTAGATACGCAGTATTTT. It translates to CASKLDTQYF. The chain employs TRBV25-1 and TRBJ2-3; D not certain. Trimming left V 7 bases short and J 5 bases short, with 4 bases between. The CDR3 extends over 10 amino acids. Germline lookup yields CDR1 MGHDK and CDR2 SYGVNS.

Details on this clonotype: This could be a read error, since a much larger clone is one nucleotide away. The CDR3 bases are TGTGCCTGCAGTCGGACAGGGCCCGGGGAAAACATTCAGTACTTC. Its protein is CACSRTGPGENIQYF. The V and J genes are TRBV12-3 or TRBV12-4 and TRBJ2-4, with 8 bases lining up with TRBD1. The CDR3 loop spans 15 amino acids.